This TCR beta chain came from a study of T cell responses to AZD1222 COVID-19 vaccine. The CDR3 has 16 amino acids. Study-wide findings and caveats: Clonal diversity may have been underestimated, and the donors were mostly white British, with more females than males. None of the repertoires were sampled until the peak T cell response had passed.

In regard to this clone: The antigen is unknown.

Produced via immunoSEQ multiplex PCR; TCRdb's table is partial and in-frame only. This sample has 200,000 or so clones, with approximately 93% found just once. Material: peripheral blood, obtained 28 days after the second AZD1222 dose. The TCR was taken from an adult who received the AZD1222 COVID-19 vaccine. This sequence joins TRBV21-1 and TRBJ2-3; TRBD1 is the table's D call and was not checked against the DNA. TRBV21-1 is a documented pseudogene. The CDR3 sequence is CASSNRTRAGEDTQYF. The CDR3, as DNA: TGTGCCAGCAGCAATCGGACACGTGCTGGTGAAGATACGCAGTATTTT.